The T cell receptor (beta chain) under discussion was sequenced for a study of Graves' ophthalmopathy and Graves' hyperthyroidism. From RNA, the CDR3 regions of TCR beta chains were amplified and sequenced. RT-PCR in the first round used HTBI primers; a second-round multiplex PCR followed. Via MiXCR, TCRdb re-called the multiplex PCR reads, giving one row per CDR3 protein. The sample has around 400,000 distinct CDR3 sequences, roughly 21% seen once. Details on this clonotype: Its antigen is not identified.

The CDR3 is 15 amino acids. The V and J ends lost 5 bases and 6 bases, in that order; junction bases with no gene match: 9. General study results and limits: Separation of ophthalmopathy from stable hyperthyroidism was achieved by a 13-signature model, at about 91% sensitivity and around 81% specificity.

The source of this sequence is a woman aged 18-29 years with stable Graves' hyperthyroidism. The sample consisted of peripheral blood. The rearrangement links TRBV12-3 or TRBV12-4 to TRBJ1-5; TRBD1 aligns across 8 bases. CDR3 region: CASSLLGTGSQPQHF. DNA for the CDR3: TGTGCCAGCAGTCTCCTAGGGACAGGATCTCAGCCCCAGCATTTT.